Here is one T cell receptor (beta chain) with its context. Its target antigen remains unknown. Nothing much larger sits one base from this clone, and base qualities are not available. There are 16 amino acids in the CDR3, from cysteine to phenylalanine inclusive. The kept DNA is CDR3 alone, 48 bases in frame from the first base. V is pared back by 4 bases and J by 5 bases, with 20 bases lying between the germline termini. The germline V gene provides CDR1 SGHAT and CDR2 FQNNGV. The cohort comprised around 690 healthy bone marrow donors. At the time of sampling, all cohort members were nominally healthy, though unrecorded immune exposures were likely present. CMV serostatus was positive for almost 300 and negative for 352 of the 666 cohort members, and was not recorded for this donor. A peripheral blood sample was provided by each donor, and peripheral blood mononuclear cells were used for TCR beta sequencing. The Qiagen DNeasy Blood Extraction Kit was used to extract genomic DNA from the blood cell samples.

The library was prepared using the immunoSEQ multiplex PCR assay. The multiplex PCR relied on a mix of 60 forward primers for TCR Vbeta segments and 13 reverse primers for TCR Jbeta segments. A multiplex PCR assay on genomic DNA amplified the CDR3 region of rearranged TCR beta genes. On the Illumina HiSeq System, the amplified TCR beta libraries were sequenced as 87-base-pair reads. Concerning the study's data processing: Across the 700 or so repertoires, a later analysis counted tens of millions of unique TCR beta chains, roughly 11 million of which were shared by at least two donors. Raw reads were error-corrected and collapsed into unique sequences by a nearest-neighbor algorithm in which closely related sequences were merged to remove PCR and sequencing errors. V, D and J gene segments were assigned by aligning CDR3 sequences to IMGT reference sequences. Each retained sequence needed at least a six-nucleotide match to both a V gene segment and a J gene segment. Rearrangements were called productive when the CDR3 lacked stop codons and stayed in frame with V and J; all others were non-productive. CDR3 was defined according to IMGT convention as the region running from the second conserved V-encoded cysteine to the conserved J-encoded phenylalanine. The earlier analysis of 450 to 750 of the donors excluded any sequence lacking an unambiguous match to a single V gene segment. An earlier analysis of a few hundred of the donors called V segments functional above 56.7% productive rearrangements and segregating when the between-donor standard deviation exceeded 5%. To diagnose cytomegalovirus status from the catalog of TCR beta chain sequences, a statistical classification framework was built. A later analysis assigned V and J genes by comparing TCR nucleotide sequences with IMGT/GENE-DB human TR gene sequences. In a later analysis, CDR3 sequences and most-parsimonious VDJ recombination scenarios were assigned using the TCRdist pipeline. A later analysis defined each TCR beta chain by its CDR3 amino acid sequence plus V-gene family, and excluded reads lacking a unique V-gene family. A later analysis removed 450 to 600 highly shared, low-generation-probability nucleotide sequences to deal with suspected cross-contamination and a sequencing artifact. For each public chain, a later analysis derived a clonal expansion index from normalized ranks of inferred template counts within each repertoire. Generation probabilities in a later analysis came from a VDJ recombination model fitted to out-of-frame rearrangements, and those results were checked against IGoR. In a later analysis, hypergeometric tests were used to score TCR-TCR, TCR-HLA and TCR-CMV co-occurrence, with a repertoire-size bias correction applied to TCR pairs. A later analysis estimated false discovery rates by permuting HLA or CMV assignments 20 times. A later analysis grouped co-occurring TCRs with DBSCAN, adding TCRdist sequence similarity when clustering within HLA-allele-positive subsets. For co-occurrence clustering, repertoires with fewer than 30,000 or more than 120,000 public chains were excluded, along with five repertoires with anomalous nucleotide sharing. TCRdb mirrors the immuneACCESS table, restricted to in-frame sequences. Some clones are absent from its copies; in checked studies, under half trace to an unresolved V gene, and the reason for the others is unknown. V and J calls and clone size are those listed in that table; D and trimming were worked out from the DNA. The sample table records under 100,000 clones; roughly 82% of these occur just once. The ten largest clones add up to 7.5% to 9.5% of the sample.

This sample is part of a study of cytomegalovirus exposure and HLA in healthy donors (dated by TCRdb to the late 2010s). Broadly, across the study: According to an earlier analysis of a few hundred of the donors, roughly 180 million T cells yielded 120 million or so unique TCR beta sequences and roughly 280 Gb of sequence data. About 310 gigabases of sequencing data and around 87 million unique TCR sequences were included in an early release covering 500 to 750 HLA-typed donors. Of the approximately 400 genotyped donors, approximately 82% fell in the genetic ancestry cluster associated with self-reported Caucasian donors. The study aimed to test whether signatures of past pathogen exposure could be identified by cataloging public T cell receptors. The study used immunosequencing to profile the T cell repertoires of approximately 630 subjects and linked those repertoires to cytomegalovirus serostatus. Besides the first cohort of under 700 subjects, a separate validation cohort made up of about 120 different subjects was used. To predict cytomegalovirus infection status, the study brought together high-throughput TCR immunosequencing, statistical association of individual TCRs with disease status, and machine learning. To study patterns of TCR occurrence, a later analysis re-analyzed previously published TCR beta repertoires from 500 to 850 donors and added high-resolution HLA genotyping. In the later analysis, no new phenotypic data were used to find candidate immune exposures; instead, reliance was placed on TCR beta sequences and their occurrence across donors. To decide whether each TCR beta V gene segment behaved as functional or pseudogenic, an earlier analysis of some 600 of the donors relied on high-throughput TCR beta sequencing. Alongside the repertoire data, information on donor age, sex, ethnicity and CMV serostatus was compiled. A later genetic analysis took genome-wide SNP genotypes for about 65% of the 666 donors and used that subset as a discovery cohort. Every discovery cohort repertoire had been produced on one sequencing platform. Both class I and class II loci were covered by HLA typing, at four-digit resolution. The number of typed donors differed by locus: roughly 629-630 for A, B, C, DRB1 and DQB1; 522 for DQA1; over 600 for DPA1; and 400 to 480 for DPB1. Because of strong linkage in the cohort, five DR-DQ haplotypes were treated as single units for association and clustering. On average, over 200,000 unique TCR beta nucleotide sequences were sequenced per donor among 398 genotyped donors of the cohort, with 15% to 20% of those sequences being non-productive. What the research found in general, with its limitations: In a later genetic analysis, fewer N-insertions in productive TCRs were reported among donors in an Asian-associated ancestry cluster than the roughly 700-donor mean. In a later analysis, several top co-occurrence clusters were reported to appear linked to parvovirus B19, influenza, CMV and Epstein-Barr virus. Linkage disequilibrium might explain the correlated functional status among segregating V segments, but an unknown experimental factor could not be excluded. The study gave a list of under 200 TCR beta chains associated with cytomegalovirus. Because some donors lacked HLA typing at each locus, the association tests relied only on the typed subset. In a later analysis, about 16,000 TCR beta sequences were associated with specific HLA alleles at a false discovery rate of 0.05. Immune exposure information for the cohort was limited to CMV serostatus. Only TCR beta chains were sequenced in this cohort, and the absence of alpha or paired-chain data limited detectable features. In both the original and validation cohorts, the classifier was reported to diagnose cytomegalovirus status with high specificity and sensitivity. The 87-base-pair reads could not distinguish some IMGT-functional V segments, including TRBV6-2 and TRBV6-3, so those segments were excluded. In a later analysis, most CMV-associated TCR beta chains were found to appear HLA-restricted, with HLA associations seemingly driven largely by CMV exposure. In a later analysis, TCR association rates were found to vary across HLA loci, with the most associated TCRs seen for DRB1 alleles and the fewest for HLA-C alleles. An earlier analysis of 587 of the donors showed that most TCR beta V segments appeared in productive rearrangements either about 87% or about 30% of the time, which broadly matched IMGT annotations. A cluster of highly shared sequence variants was judged likely to represent a technical artifact of the sequencing pipeline. When HLA alleles, especially DR and DQ, strongly co-occurred, TCR associations were difficult to assign to individual alleles. The earlier analysis of approximately 560 of the donors excluded approximately 17 rarely observed V segments, including chromosome 9 orphons, because counts were too low. A later analysis found that HLA-associated TCR beta chains were more clonally expanded and had lower generation probabilities than equally common non-associated chains. A further reported finding was that TCR beta sequences accurately predicted the HLA-A and HLA-B alleles for most subjects in the first cohort. In vitro tests confirmed that a few of the cytomegalovirus-associated TCR beta chains recognize cytomegalovirus antigens. It was suggested by the authors that the approach could potentially be generalized to other disease states and immunological phenotypes. A later genetic analysis associated a missense DCLRE1C variant with V-gene and J-gene trimming of TCR beta chains, and an independent cohort replicated the association. Roughly uniform sequencing depth across donors was assumed in presence/absence analyses, although this assumption may not hold. Most TCR sequences were seen in very few donors, while some public TCRs were found in many individuals.

Source material: PBMCs. The clonotype comes from a human donor in good health. The sequence joins TRBV11-2 to TRBJ1-1, with a tentative D gene TRBD1 over 5 matching bases. The CDR3 reads as follows: CASSSVRQGPGTEAFF. The DNA reads as follows: TGTGCCAGCAGCTCCGTCCGGCAGGGCCCCGGGACTGAAGCTTTCTTT.